A selection of T cell receptor beta chains follows, all from one sample in a study of identical twins. MiXCR was run by TCRdb on the 5' RACE reads, yielding one entry per CDR3 protein. The sample contains a few hundred thousand distinct CDR3 sequences, approximately 8.8% of which appear only once. The material sequenced was naive T cells sorted from blood. All receptors derive from a woman in her forties or fifties in good health. CDR3s include the opening cysteine and the closing phenylalanine or tryptophan. A D gene is named only where the DNA matches it firmly. Clone size is given for some rows only: seen once, a few or many times, or a class if the clone is expanded.

size: few
D: .
J: TRBJ1-4
V: TRBV12-3/TRBV12-4
CDR3: CASSYGKTGEKLFF
DNA: TGTGCCAGCAGTTACGGGAAGACAGGTGAAAAACTGTTTTTT

size: few
D: TRBD2
J: TRBJ2-3
V: TRBV4-1
CDR3: CASSQREAGTDTQYF
DNA: TGCGCCAGCAGCCAGCGGGAGGCGGGCACAGATACGCAGTATTTT

size: few
D: .
J: TRBJ2-5
V: TRBV28
CDR3: CASSLYRLETQYF
DNA: TGTGCCAGCAGTTTATACAGGCTCGAGACCCAGTACTTC

size: few
D: TRBD2
J: TRBJ2-1
V: TRBV5-1
CDR3: CASSLVRSSGTYNEQFF
DNA: TGCGCCAGCAGCTTGGTTCGGTCTAGCGGAACCTACAATGAGCAGTTCTTC

size: .
D: TRBD2
J: TRBJ2-5
V: TRBV7-8
CDR3: CASSLPTSGTQETQYF
DNA: TGTGCCAGCAGCTTACCGACTAGCGGGACCCAAGAGACCCAGTACTTC

size: .
D: .
J: TRBJ2-5
V: TRBV6-5
CDR3: CASTRRTDQETQYF
DNA: TGTGCCAGCACCCGTAGGACGGATCAAGAGACCCAGTACTTC

size: few
D: .
J: TRBJ2-3
V: TRBV2
CDR3: CASRGVNTDTQYF
DNA: TGTGCCAGCAGGGGGGTTAATACAGATACGCAGTATTTT

size: .
D: .
J: TRBJ2-7
V: TRBV5-1
CDR3: CASSLVRDNSYEQYF
DNA: TGCGCCAGCAGCTTGGTCCGGGACAATTCCTACGAGCAGTACTTC

size: few
D: TRBD2
J: TRBJ2-3
V: TRBV20-1
CDR3: CSAPPSGVADTQYF
DNA: TGCAGTGCTCCGCCTAGCGGGGTGGCAGATACGCAGTATTTT

size: .
D: TRBD1
J: TRBJ1-2
V: TRBV13
CDR3: CASSFQQGSYGYTF
DNA: TGTGCCAGCAGCTTCCAACAGGGGAGCTATGGCTACACCTTC

size: .
D: .
J: TRBJ2-7
V: TRBV18
CDR3: CASSPPPLPYEQYF
DNA: TGTGCCAGCTCACCTCCCCCGCTCCCCTACGAGCAGTACTTC

size: .
D: .
J: TRBJ2-5
V: TRBV21-1
CDR3: CASSIHLETQYF
DNA: TGTGCCAGCAGCATCCATTTGGAGACCCAGTACTTC

size: .
D: TRBD2
J: TRBJ2-7
V: TRBV7-2
CDR3: CASSLALGTSGYEQYF
DNA: TGTGCCAGCAGCTTAGCGCTAGGGACTAGCGGTTACGAGCAGTACTTC

size: many
D: .
J: TRBJ1-4
V: TRBV6-5
CDR3: CASTKRAGTFPGATNEKLFF
DNA: TGTGCCAGCACCAAAAGGGCAGGGACTTTTCCCGGTGCAACTAATGAAAAACTGTTTTTT

size: few
D: .
J: TRBJ2-2
V: TRBV12-3/TRBV12-4
CDR3: CASSKGGGPNTGELFF
DNA: TGTGCCAGCAGTAAAGGAGGGGGCCCGAACACCGGGGAGCTGTTTTTT

size: few
D: .
J: TRBJ2-1
V: TRBV11-3
CDR3: CASSLGPSTSSDEQFF
DNA: TGTGCCAGCAGCTTAGGCCCCTCCACTAGCAGCGATGAGCAGTTCTTC

size: .
D: .
J: TRBJ2-1
V: TRBV27
CDR3: CASSSSPTGVMNEQFF
DNA: TGTGCCAGCAGTTCATCCCCAACGGGAGTGATGAATGAGCAGTTCTTC

size: .
D: .
J: TRBJ2-1
V: TRBV2
CDR3: CASLAPAVNNEQFF
DNA: TGTGCCAGCTTAGCCCCGGCGGTGAACAATGAGCAGTTCTTC

size: .
D: .
J: TRBJ2-7
V: TRBV6-5
CDR3: CASSYFDGSYEQYF
DNA: TGTGCCAGCAGTTACTTTGACGGGTCCTACGAGCAGTACTTC

size: .
D: .
J: TRBJ2-1
V: TRBV5-1
CDR3: CASSLQTRYNEQFF
DNA: TGCGCCAGCAGCTTGCAGACTAGGTACAATGAGCAGTTCTTC

size: few
D: TRBD1
J: TRBJ2-2
V: TRBV18
CDR3: CASSPPGQGSANTGELFF
DNA: TGTGCCAGCTCACCACCGGGACAGGGGTCGGCGAACACCGGGGAGCTGTTTTTT

size: few
D: TRBD2
J: TRBJ2-5
V: TRBV11-2
CDR3: CASSTTAGPGGTQYF
DNA: TGTGCCAGCAGCACGACCGCCGGACCGGGAGGGACCCAGTACTTC

size: few
D: .
J: TRBJ2-2
V: TRBV28
CDR3: CASSHVGERDTGELFF
DNA: TGTGCCAGCAGTCATGTGGGGGAGAGGGACACCGGGGAGCTGTTTTTT

size: few
D: TRBD1
J: TRBJ1-2
V: TRBV7-7
CDR3: CASSPLQTGNYGYTF
DNA: TGTGCTAGCAGCCCTCTCCAGACAGGGAACTATGGCTACACCTTC

size: few
D: TRBD1
J: TRBJ1-1
V: TRBV4-1
CDR3: CASRNPPGQGFTEAFF
DNA: TGCGCCAGCAGAAATCCGCCGGGACAGGGTTTCACTGAAGCTTTCTTT

size: few
D: .
J: TRBJ2-3
V: TRBV5-6
CDR3: CASSTGTPGDTQYF
DNA: TGTGCCAGCAGCACCGGGACGCCGGGAGATACGCAGTATTTT

size: many
D: .
J: TRBJ2-3
V: TRBV12-3/TRBV12-4
CDR3: CASLRGATDTQYF
DNA: TGTGCCAGCTTACGTGGGGCTACAGATACGCAGTATTTT

size: few
D: .
J: TRBJ2-1
V: TRBV5-1
CDR3: CASSLRQSSSYNEQFF
DNA: TGCGCCAGCAGCTTACGGCAATCGAGCTCCTACAATGAGCAGTTCTTC

size: many
D: .
J: TRBJ2-2
V: TRBV5-1
CDR3: CASSRDGQTNTGELFF
DNA: TGCGCCAGCAGCCGCGACGGACAGACGAACACCGGGGAGCTGTTTTTT

size: .
D: .
J: TRBJ2-3
V: TRBV21-1
CDR3: CASTGDSTDTQYF
DNA: TGTGCCAGCACCGGGGACTCCACAGATACGCAGTATTTT

size: many
D: .
J: TRBJ1-6
V: TRBV12-3/TRBV12-4
CDR3: CASSRQGYNSPLHF
DNA: TGTGCCAGCAGTCGTCAGGGGTATAATTCACCCCTCCACTTT

size: .
D: .
J: TRBJ2-1
V: TRBV9
CDR3: CASSVGEPYNEQFF
DNA: TGTGCCAGCAGCGTAGGGGAACCCTACAATGAGCAGTTCTTC

size: few
D: .
J: TRBJ2-1
V: TRBV7-9
CDR3: CASSPKSDSKSSYNEQFF
DNA: TGTGCCAGCAGCCCTAAATCGGACAGTAAAAGCTCCTACAATGAGCAGTTCTTC